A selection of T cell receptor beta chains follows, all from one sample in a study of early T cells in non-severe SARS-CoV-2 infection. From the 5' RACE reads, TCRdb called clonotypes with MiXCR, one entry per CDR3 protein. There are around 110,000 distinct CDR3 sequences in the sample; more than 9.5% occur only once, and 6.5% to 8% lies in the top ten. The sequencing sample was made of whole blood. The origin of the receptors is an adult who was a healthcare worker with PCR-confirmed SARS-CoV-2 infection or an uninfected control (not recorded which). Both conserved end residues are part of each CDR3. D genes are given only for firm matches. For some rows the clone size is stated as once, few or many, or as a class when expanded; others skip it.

CDR3nt: TGTGCCAGCAGTCCGGACTTGCCGGCCTACGAGCAGTACTTC
CDR3aa: CASSPDLPAYEQYF
v_gene: TRBV2
abundance: many
d_gene: NA
j_gene: TRBJ2-7

CDR3nt: TGCGCCAGCAGTGGAACTAGCAGGGTAGAGACCCAGTACTTC
CDR3aa: CASSGTSRVETQYF
v_gene: TRBV10-2
abundance: NA
d_gene: NA
j_gene: TRBJ2-5

CDR3nt: TGTGCCAGTCTAAGAGGGACAGGCGGGGAGCTGTTTTTT
CDR3aa: CASLRGTGGELFF
v_gene: TRBV6-6
abundance: NA
d_gene: TRBD1
j_gene: TRBJ2-2

CDR3nt: TGCGCCAGCAGCCAAGTGGGAGTTTCCTACAATGAGCAGTTCTTC
CDR3aa: CASSQVGVSYNEQFF
v_gene: TRBV4-1
abundance: many
d_gene: NA
j_gene: TRBJ2-1

CDR3nt: TGTGCCATCAGGACAGGGACCGGGGAGCTGTTTTTT
CDR3aa: CAIRTGTGELFF
v_gene: TRBV10-3
abundance: many
d_gene: TRBD1
j_gene: TRBJ2-2

CDR3nt: TGTGCCAGCAGCTTATCCCCCGTTACCGGCTACGAGCAGTACTTC
CDR3aa: CASSLSPVTGYEQYF
v_gene: TRBV7-2
abundance: NA
d_gene: NA
j_gene: TRBJ2-7

CDR3nt: TGCGCCAGCAGATCAGACCCCGGGGATCCTGAAGCTTTCTTT
CDR3aa: CASRSDPGDPEAFF
v_gene: TRBV4-1
abundance: NA
d_gene: NA
j_gene: TRBJ1-1

CDR3nt: TGCAGCGCTCAGTCTTTCACTGAAGCTTTCTTT
CDR3aa: CSAQSFTEAFF
v_gene: TRBV29-1
abundance: few
d_gene: NA
j_gene: TRBJ1-1

CDR3nt: TGTGCTAGTGGTTTGGGGCGTGAGCAGTTCTTC
CDR3aa: CASGLGREQFF
v_gene: TRBV12-5
abundance: many
d_gene: NA
j_gene: TRBJ2-1

CDR3nt: TGCGCCAGCAGCTTGGGGGTCACTTCCCCAGGTACTGAAGCTTTCTTT
CDR3aa: CASSLGVTSPGTEAFF
v_gene: TRBV5-1
abundance: NA
d_gene: NA
j_gene: TRBJ1-1

CDR3nt: TGCGCCAGCAGAGGGTGGACTGAAGCTTTCTTT
CDR3aa: CASRGWTEAFF
v_gene: TRBV4-1
abundance: many
d_gene: NA
j_gene: TRBJ1-1

CDR3nt: TGCGCCAGCAGCTTCAGCCCTCGACAGGGGATGGCAGATACGCAGTATTTT
CDR3aa: CASSFSPRQGMADTQYF
v_gene: TRBV5-1
abundance: few
d_gene: TRBD1
j_gene: TRBJ2-3

CDR3nt: TGCAGCGTTTCCCTAGCGGGTCCCTACAATGAGCAGTTCTTC
CDR3aa: CSVSLAGPYNEQFF
v_gene: TRBV29-1
abundance: few
d_gene: TRBD2
j_gene: TRBJ2-1

CDR3nt: TGTGCCAGCACCAGATCCGAAAGCGGGAGGGGCACCAAAAACATTCAGTACTTC
CDR3aa: CASTRSESGRGTKNIQYF
v_gene: TRBV11-2
abundance: many
d_gene: TRBD2
j_gene: TRBJ2-4

CDR3nt: TGTGCCAGCAGTTTCGGGACAGGGAATTTCTACGAGCAGTACTTC
CDR3aa: CASSFGTGNFYEQYF
v_gene: TRBV28
abundance: NA
d_gene: TRBD1
j_gene: TRBJ2-7

CDR3nt: TGCGCCAGCAGCCAAGGGGCCAGGGTGGAGACCCAGTACTTC
CDR3aa: CASSQGARVETQYF
v_gene: TRBV4-1
abundance: few
d_gene: NA
j_gene: TRBJ2-5

CDR3nt: TGTGCCAGTACCCCCTCCCTAGCTCGACCCTACAATGAGCAGTTCTTC
CDR3aa: CASTPSLARPYNEQFF
v_gene: TRBV19
abundance: many
d_gene: NA
j_gene: TRBJ2-1

CDR3nt: TGTGCCAGCAGCCCTCCCCCGACGGCTGAGCAGTACTTC
CDR3aa: CASSPPPTAEQYF
v_gene: TRBV7-2
abundance: NA
d_gene: NA
j_gene: TRBJ2-7

CDR3nt: TGTGCCAGTAGTATTATGCGGGGCACAGATACGCAGTATTTT
CDR3aa: CASSIMRGTDTQYF
v_gene: TRBV19
abundance: many
d_gene: NA
j_gene: TRBJ2-3

CDR3nt: TGTGCCAGCAGCTTGCCGGGAGTAAGCTATGGCTACACCTTC
CDR3aa: CASSLPGVSYGYTF
v_gene: TRBV5-4
abundance: NA
d_gene: NA
j_gene: TRBJ1-2

CDR3nt: TGTGCCAGCAGTATCTCCGGGACTAGTTTTTCCCAAGGGCCCCAGTACTTC
CDR3aa: CASSISGTSFSQGPQYF
v_gene: TRBV6-5
abundance: NA
d_gene: TRBD2
j_gene: TRBJ2-5

CDR3nt: TGTGCCAGCAGTTTAAGGGCAACTACTAATTCACCCCTCCACTTT
CDR3aa: CASSLRATTNSPLHF
v_gene: TRBV12-3/TRBV12-4
abundance: few
d_gene: NA
j_gene: TRBJ1-6

CDR3nt: TGTGCCAGCAGTTACTCATCGCGAGGGGCAAACACCATATATTTT
CDR3aa: CASSYSSRGANTIYF
v_gene: TRBV6-5
abundance: many
d_gene: NA
j_gene: TRBJ1-3

CDR3nt: TGCAGTGCTGGTAGCGGGAGGATTGCCGGGGAGCTGTTTTTT
CDR3aa: CSAGSGRIAGELFF
v_gene: TRBV20-1
abundance: NA
d_gene: TRBD2
j_gene: TRBJ2-2

CDR3nt: TGTGCCAGCAGCCAATCAAGAGGGGAGCTGTTTTTT
CDR3aa: CASSQSRGELFF
v_gene: TRBV6-2/TRBV6-3
abundance: NA
d_gene: NA
j_gene: TRBJ2-2

CDR3nt: TGTGCCACCCGGTTACTGGGCTTCTACAATGAGCAGTTCTTC
CDR3aa: CATRLLGFYNEQFF
v_gene: TRBV6-4
abundance: few
d_gene: NA
j_gene: TRBJ2-1

CDR3nt: TGCGCCAGCAGAGAGTACAATGAGCAGTTCTTC
CDR3aa: CASREYNEQFF
v_gene: TRBV5-1
abundance: NA
d_gene: NA
j_gene: TRBJ2-1

CDR3nt: TGCAGCGTTGCGTGGGTATTATATGAGCAGTTCTTC
CDR3aa: CSVAWVLYEQFF
v_gene: TRBV29-1
abundance: NA
d_gene: NA
j_gene: TRBJ2-1

CDR3nt: TGTGCCAGCAGCTTGGCCGGACCAGCGGGGGGATACGAGCAGTACTTC
CDR3aa: CASSLAGPAGGYEQYF
v_gene: TRBV5-4
abundance: few
d_gene: TRBD2
j_gene: TRBJ2-7

CDR3nt: TGTGCCAGCAGTTCGGACATTCACACTGAAGCTTTCTTT
CDR3aa: CASSSDIHTEAFF
v_gene: TRBV7-9
abundance: NA
d_gene: NA
j_gene: TRBJ1-1

CDR3nt: TGTGCCAGCAGTGAACCCCAGGGGACGTTTTCACCCCTCCACTTT
CDR3aa: CASSEPQGTFSPLHF
v_gene: TRBV2
abundance: few
d_gene: NA
j_gene: TRBJ1-6

CDR3nt: TGTGCCAGCAGCTTAAGGGCGAAGGGAAATCAGCCCCAGCATTTT
CDR3aa: CASSLRAKGNQPQHF
v_gene: TRBV13
abundance: few
d_gene: NA
j_gene: TRBJ1-5

CDR3nt: TGTGCCAGCAGCCAAGTGCCCCACCCCGACAGGATAAAAAACATTCAGTACTTC
CDR3aa: CASSQVPHPDRIKNIQYF
v_gene: TRBV3-1
abundance: NA
d_gene: NA
j_gene: TRBJ2-4

CDR3nt: TGTGCCAGCTTGGCTAGCGGGAGGGAAAACACCGGGGAGCTGTTTTTT
CDR3aa: CASLASGRENTGELFF
v_gene: TRBV2
abundance: NA
d_gene: TRBD2
j_gene: TRBJ2-2

CDR3nt: TGTGCCATCTACGAGCAGTACTTC
CDR3aa: CAIYEQYF
v_gene: TRBV10-3
abundance: few
d_gene: NA
j_gene: TRBJ2-7

CDR3nt: TGCAGTGCTAGAGCTTGGAACACCGGGGAGCTGTTTTTT
CDR3aa: CSARAWNTGELFF
v_gene: TRBV20-1
abundance: NA
d_gene: NA
j_gene: TRBJ2-2

CDR3nt: TGTGCCAGCAGGCCTCGGGACAGCAAAGAGACCCAGTACTTC
CDR3aa: CASRPRDSKETQYF
v_gene: TRBV6-2/TRBV6-3
abundance: NA
d_gene: TRBD1
j_gene: TRBJ2-5

CDR3nt: TGCGCCAGCAGCCAAACGAGTTCCCCTGGGTACGAGCAGTACTTC
CDR3aa: CASSQTSSPGYEQYF
v_gene: TRBV4-1
abundance: NA
d_gene: NA
j_gene: TRBJ2-7

CDR3nt: TGTGCCAGCTCACCGGGGATCTGGGACTACCATTCGGAGACCCAGTACTTC
CDR3aa: CASSPGIWDYHSETQYF
v_gene: TRBV18
abundance: NA
d_gene: TRBD2
j_gene: TRBJ2-5

CDR3nt: TGCAGTGCCGACTATAGCGGGAGTACAGATACGCAGTATTTT
CDR3aa: CSADYSGSTDTQYF
v_gene: TRBV20-1
abundance: many
d_gene: TRBD2
j_gene: TRBJ2-3

CDR3nt: TGTGCCAGCAGCTTTAACGGCCTCATGAACACTGAAGCTTTCTTT
CDR3aa: CASSFNGLMNTEAFF
v_gene: TRBV7-9
abundance: few
d_gene: NA
j_gene: TRBJ1-1

CDR3nt: TGTGCCAGCAGTTACTCGACGGACAGGGGGGACGAGCAGTACTTC
CDR3aa: CASSYSTDRGDEQYF
v_gene: TRBV6-6
abundance: NA
d_gene: TRBD1
j_gene: TRBJ2-7

CDR3nt: TGTGCCAGCAGCCAAGTCCTCGGAAGGAGACAGGGACCCTACGAGCAGTACTTC
CDR3aa: CASSQVLGRRQGPYEQYF
v_gene: TRBV3-1
abundance: once
d_gene: TRBD1
j_gene: TRBJ2-7

CDR3nt: TGTGCCATCAGTGAGTCTAAGAACACTGAAGCTTTCTTT
CDR3aa: CAISESKNTEAFF
v_gene: TRBV10-3
abundance: few
d_gene: NA
j_gene: TRBJ1-1

CDR3nt: TGTGCCAGCAGTTCGACTGAACGCCTAGCGGGGTTTCGGGATACGCAGTATTTT
CDR3aa: CASSSTERLAGFRDTQYF
v_gene: TRBV6-2/TRBV6-3
abundance: many
d_gene: TRBD2
j_gene: TRBJ2-3

CDR3nt: TGTGCCAGCAGTGAAGCGCCAGGAAGGGGGCACGGCTACACCTTC
CDR3aa: CASSEAPGRGHGYTF
v_gene: TRBV6-1
abundance: few
d_gene: TRBD1
j_gene: TRBJ1-2